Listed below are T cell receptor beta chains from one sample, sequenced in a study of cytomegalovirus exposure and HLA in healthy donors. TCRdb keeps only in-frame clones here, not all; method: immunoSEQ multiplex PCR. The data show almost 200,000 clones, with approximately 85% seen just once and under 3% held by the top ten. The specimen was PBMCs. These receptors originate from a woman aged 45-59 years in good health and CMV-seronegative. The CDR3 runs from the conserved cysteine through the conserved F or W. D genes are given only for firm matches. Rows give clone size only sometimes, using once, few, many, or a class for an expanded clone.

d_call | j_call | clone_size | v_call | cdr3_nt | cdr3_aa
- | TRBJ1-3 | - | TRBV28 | TGTGCCAGCAGTTTCGCGTCCCTCAATCCTTCTGGAAACACCATATATTTT | CASSFASLNPSGNTIYF
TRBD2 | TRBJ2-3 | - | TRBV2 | TGTGCCAGCAACGAACTACTAGCGGGAGATACAGATACGCAGTATTTT | CASNELLAGDTDTQYF
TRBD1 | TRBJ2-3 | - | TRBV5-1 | TGCGCCAGCAGCCCGACAGGGAGCAATACGCAGTATTTT | CASSPTGSNTQYF
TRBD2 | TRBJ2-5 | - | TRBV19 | TGTGCCAGTAGCCTGAGGGCTAGCGGGAGGATCCAAGAGACCCAGTACTTC | CASSLRASGRIQETQYF
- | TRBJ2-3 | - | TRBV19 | TGTGCCAGTTCCCAGGGAAAAGATACGCAGTATTTT | CASSQGKDTQYF
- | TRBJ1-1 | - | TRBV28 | TGTGCCAGCGGAGGGAACACTGAAGCTTTCTTT | CASGGNTEAFF
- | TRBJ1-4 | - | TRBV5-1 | TGCGCCAGCAGCTCGGACACAGGGTGGAGGAAGGAAAAACTGTTTTTT | CASSSDTGWRKEKLFF
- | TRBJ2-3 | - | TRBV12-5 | TGTGCTAGTCAGGGTCCCACAGATACGCAGTATTTT | CASQGPTDTQYF
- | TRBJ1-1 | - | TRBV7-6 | TGTGCCAGCAGCGCACGAACCGGGGGTGAAGCTTTCTTT | CASSARTGGEAFF
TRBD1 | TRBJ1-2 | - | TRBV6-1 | TGTGCCAGCAGCGCTATGGGACAGGGGGCCTATGGCTACACCTTC | CASSAMGQGAYGYTF
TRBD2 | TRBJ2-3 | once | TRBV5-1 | TGCGCCAGCAGGCTTACTAGCGGGAGTCTCAGAGACACGCAGTATTTT | CASRLTSGSLRDTQYF
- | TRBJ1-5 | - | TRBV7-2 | TGTGCCAGCAGCACCCGACAGGAGAGCAATCAGCCCCAGCATTTT | CASSTRQESNQPQHF
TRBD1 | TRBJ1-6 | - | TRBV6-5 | TGTGCCAGCAGCAACCGGGACAGGGCTTCACCCCTCCACTTT | CASSNRDRASPLHF
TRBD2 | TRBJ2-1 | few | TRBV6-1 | TGTGCCAGCTGGGGGGGGAGTCTCTCCTACAATGAGCAGTTCTTC | CASWGGSLSYNEQFF
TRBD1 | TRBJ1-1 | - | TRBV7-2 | TGTGCCAGCAGCTCTCAGGGGGCTGTGAACACTGAAGCTTTCTTT | CASSSQGAVNTEAFF
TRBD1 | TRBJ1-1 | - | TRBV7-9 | TGTGCCAGCAGCTTGGATAAGGGACAGATCAACACTGAAGCTTTCTTT | CASSLDKGQINTEAFF
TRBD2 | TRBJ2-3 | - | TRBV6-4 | TGTGCCAGCAGTTCCCTGACTAGCGGGAGAAGGGATACGCAGTATTTT | CASSSLTSGRRDTQYF
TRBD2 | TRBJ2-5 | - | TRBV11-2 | TGTGCCAGCAGCTTACTAGCGGGAGTACGGGAGACCCAGTACTTC | CASSLLAGVRETQYF
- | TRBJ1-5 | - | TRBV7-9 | TGTTCCAGCAGCAAGGGAGGGGGGGGTATTTCGGGCAATCAGCCCCAGCATTTT | CSSSKGGGGISGNQPQHF
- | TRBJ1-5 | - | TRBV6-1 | TGTGCCAGCAGTGCCCGGGGGGGCCGCAATCAGCCCCAGCATTTT | CASSARGGRNQPQHF
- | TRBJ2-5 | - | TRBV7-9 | TGTGCCAGCAGCTTGCTCGCTATACGGCAAGAGACCCAGTACTTC | CASSLLAIRQETQYF
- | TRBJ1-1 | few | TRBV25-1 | TGTGCCAGCAGTACCCCCGCGGGAGCATTCTTT | CASSTPAGAFF
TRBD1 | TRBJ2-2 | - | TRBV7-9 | TGTGCCAGCAGCTTAACAGGGGCGAACACCGGGGAGCTGTTTTTT | CASSLTGANTGELFF
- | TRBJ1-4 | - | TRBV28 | TGTGCCAGCAGTCTAACAGGTCCCTCTCGGGAAAAACTGTTTTTT | CASSLTGPSREKLFF
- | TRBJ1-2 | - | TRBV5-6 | TGTGCCAGCAGCTTGGGGGGAGGTGGCGGCTACACCTTC | CASSLGGGGGYTF
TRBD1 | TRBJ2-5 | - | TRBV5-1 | TGCGCCAGCAGCTTGGTTGAAGAAGGACAGGTTTGGTACTTC | CASSLVEEGQVWYF
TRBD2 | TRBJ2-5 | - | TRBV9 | TGTGCCAGCAGCGGACTAGCGGGAGGAGAGACCCAGTACTTC | CASSGLAGGETQYF
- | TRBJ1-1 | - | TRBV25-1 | TGTGCCAGCAGTAAGTCAGGCAACACTGAAGCTTTCTTT | CASSKSGNTEAFF
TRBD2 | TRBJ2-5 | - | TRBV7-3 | TGTGCCAGCAGCTTACGAACTAGCGGGAGTCTCGAGACCCAGTACTTC | CASSLRTSGSLETQYF
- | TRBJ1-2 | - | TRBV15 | TGTGCCACCAGCAGAGATCGAGGGATGGGAGGCTACACCTTC | CATSRDRGMGGYTF
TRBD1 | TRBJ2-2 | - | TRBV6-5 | TGTGCCAGCAGTTACTCGGGACAGGGGAACACCGGGGAGCTGTTTTTT | CASSYSGQGNTGELFF
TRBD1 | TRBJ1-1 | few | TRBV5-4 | TGTGCCAGCAGCTTAGGACAGGGGCTTGAAGCTTTCTTT | CASSLGQGLEAFF
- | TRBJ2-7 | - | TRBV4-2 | TGTGCCAGCAGCCTCATCCCTCTTAGTACCTACGAGCAGTACTTC | CASSLIPLSTYEQYF
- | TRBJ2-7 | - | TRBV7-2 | TGTGCCAGCAGCTCGTCGGGTGATCCGCGGTGGCCTCCCTACGAGCAGTACTTC | CASSSSGDPRWPPYEQYF
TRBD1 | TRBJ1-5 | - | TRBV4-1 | TGCGCCAGCAGCCAAGATCCGACAGGGCGAAATCAGCCCCAGCATTTT | CASSQDPTGRNQPQHF